This TCR beta chain was found in a study of CD8 T cells in ankylosing spondylitis. There are a few counts of this clonotype. The target antigen is unknown. Study results and limitations: It appeared that ankylosing spondylitis blood was characterized by a TCR beta motif of under ten highly homologous variants. Clones linked to the disease showed a CD8+ phenotype. They occurred at relatively low frequencies in peripheral blood. Enrichment of disease-linked clones was reportedly significant in matched ankylosing spondylitis synovial fluid. Some of these motif variants have turned up before, in reports on reactive arthritis synovial fluid and blood.

Libraries for TCR beta were made by quantitative 5'-RACE with molecular barcodes. TCRdb used MiXCR to reprocess the 5' RACE reads, holding one entry per CDR3 protein. The data contain roughly 220,000 distinct CDR3 sequences, approximately 20% of them seen just once; the ten biggest clones take up under 55%. Sequencing was performed on blood, either unsorted or a sorted T cell fraction (not recorded which). The receptor comes from a male donor with ankylosing spondylitis.

CDR3 amino acids: CASSQGQGIQETQYF. In nucleotides, the CDR3 is TGTGCCAGCAGCCAAGGACAGGGGATCCAAGAGACCCAGTACTTC. The V and J genes are TRBV3-1 and TRBJ2-5; 8 bases align to TRBD1. Per the germline V gene, CDR1 is LGHDT and CDR2 is YNNKEL (reference sequence). The CDR3 totals 15 residues. The ends lost 1 base at V and 1 base at J; junction bases unmatched: 2.